This T cell receptor (beta chain) was profiled in a study of blood T cell repertoires in COVID-19. For the study at large: The study drew acute and convalescent COVID-19 samples from the United States, Italy and Spain.

Sequenced by immunoSEQ multiplex PCR; TCRdb stores in-frame clones only, minus some. The sample shows around 120,000 clones, roughly 80% of them seen only once. Germline values: CDR1 SGHDT, CDR2 YYEEEE. With V trimmed by 0 bases and J by 2 bases, 6 bases remained unmatched. The CDR3 extends over 16 amino acids. Sequenced material: peripheral blood. The clonotype comes from a man aged 65 to 79 with active or convalescent COVID-19. The chain carries TRBV5-6 and TRBJ2-3; TRBD2 agrees at 7 bases. In DNA, the CDR3 is TGTGCCAGCAGCTTGGTAAGGCGGGAGAACACAGATACGCAGTATTTT. It translates to CASSLVRRENTDTQYF.